Below, 29 T cell receptor beta chains from the same sample are listed, as sequenced in a study of cytomegalovirus exposure and HLA in healthy donors. The PCR had 60 Vbeta and 13 Jbeta primers. TCRdb keeps only in-frame clones here, not all; method: immunoSEQ multiplex PCR. There are under 200,000 clones in the sample; 82% occur only once, and less than 1.6% lies in the top ten. Sequenced: PBMCs. The receptors shown here come from a girl aged 10 to 17 in good health and CMV-seropositive.

The CDR3 DNA reads TGTGCCAGCAGCCTTCAGAAGAACACTGAAGCTTTCTTT. Protein: CASSLQKNTEAFF. The V and J genes are TRBV27 and TRBJ1-1; D gene ambiguous. This CDR3 has 13 amino acids. V was shortened by 6 bases and J by 1 base, with 9 bases between the two germline ends. In germline, CDR1 is MNHEY, CDR2 SMNVEV (reference sequence).

The genes are TRBV11-2 and TRBJ2-7; D is unclear. The germline V gene encodes CDR1 SGHAT and CDR2 FQNNGV. The CDR3 has 17 residues. The V and J ends lost 7 bases and 2 bases respectively, with 24 bases between them. The CDR3 nucleotides read TGTGCCAGCAACCCCTTACAACGGCTCCGGGTCCCCTACGAGCAGTACTTC. Its translation is CASNPLQRLRVPYEQYF.

This sequence joins TRBV28 and TRBJ1-1; D ambiguous. V lost 3 bases and J 1 base, leaving 12 bases between the germline ends. The CDR3 loop spans 15 amino acids. Per germline, CDR1 MDHEN and CDR2 SYDVKM. The CDR3 region has the DNA TGTGCCAGCAGTTTTCCTGCAGAGGGGAACACTGAAGCTTTCTTT. Its protein product is CASSFPAEGNTEAFF.

This clone appeared once. The chain is built from TRBV11-2 and TRBJ1-1; D remains unclear. The CDR3 extends over 14 amino acids. The germline V and J ends were trimmed by 3 bases and 1 base, with 9 bases remaining between them. Germline values: CDR1 SGHAT, CDR2 FQNNGV. Here the CDR3 DNA reads TGTGCCAGCAGCTTCCGCAGACAGAACACTGAAGCTTTCTTT. Its translation is CASSFRRQNTEAFF.

The chain uses TRBV28 and TRBJ1-5; weak D call: TRBD1 (6 bases). The length of the CDR3 is 15 residues. Deletions cut 2 bases from V and 2 bases from J, with 10 bases between. From germline, CDR1 is MDHEN and CDR2 SYDVKM. The DNA of the CDR3 is TGTGCCAGCAGTTTAGGATACAGGGGCAATCAGCCCCAGCATTTT. This sequence encodes CASSLGYRGNQPQHF.

J is TRBJ2-6 and V is TRBV4-2; 9 bases fit TRBD1. The CDR3 extends over 18 amino acids. V trimming: 6 bases; J trimming: 2 bases; junction bases outside the gene matches: 11. Germline loops: CDR1 LGHNA, CDR2 YNFKEQ. The DNA of the CDR3 is TGTGCCAGCAGTCAGAGGGACAGGGTATTAGCTGGGGCCAACGTCCTGACTTTC. Amino acids: CASSQRDRVLAGANVLTF.

As for this clone: One junction end does not reproduce the germline sequence, and a read error may be involved. The rearrangement links TRBV25-1 to TRBJ1-2, with 7 bases identical to TRBD1. Germline V lookup: CDR1 MGHDK, CDR2 SYGVNS. The CDR3 totals 14 residues. The CDR3 is CASSAQTGFSGYTF. In nucleotides, the CDR3 is TGTGCCAGCAGTGCGCAGACAGGGTTTAGTGGCTACACTTTC.

This chain uses TRBV28 with TRBJ2-3; 8 bases line up with TRBD2. There are 14 residues in the CDR3. V was clipped by 4 bases and J by 3 bases; unmatched bases: 3. From germline, CDR1 is MDHEN and CDR2 SYDVKM. The CDR3 nucleotides are TGTGCCAGCAGTTCGGGACTAGTAACAGATACGCAGTATTTT. Translation: CASSSGLVTDTQYF.

This rearrangement joins TRBV6-6 to TRBJ1-5; D gene unclear. This CDR3 contains 15 residues. The V end lost 7 bases, the J end lost 0 bases, and 13 bases lay between the germline ends. Germline assignment: CDR1 MNHNY and CDR2 SVGAGI (reference sequence). This chain's CDR3 is CASTHGLYSNQPQHF. The CDR3 DNA sequence: TGTGCCAGCACCCACGGTCTATATAGCAATCAGCCCCAGCATTTT.

V usage is TRBV25-1 and J usage is TRBJ2-7; the match to TRBD1 covers 7 bases. This CDR3 is built from 15 residues. V lost 1 base to trimming and J lost 7 bases; unmatched junction nucleotides: 10. Germline V gene data show CDR1 as MGHDK and CDR2 as SYGVNS. CDR3: CASSESRQGVWEQYF. The CDR3, as DNA: TGTGCCAGCAGTGAATCTAGACAGGGCGTTTGGGAGCAGTACTTC.

As DNA, the CDR3 is TGTGCCAGCTGCCTCCCAGGGCAGGGGAATGAAAAACTGTTTTTT. Its protein is CASCLPGQGNEKLFF. This chain joins TRBV25-1 and TRBJ1-4; possibly TRBD1 for D (6 bases). The V gene lost 8 bases and the J gene lost 5 bases, with 18 bases spanning the gap. Per germline, CDR1 MGHDK and CDR2 SYGVNS. CDR3 size: 15 residues.

This chain links TRBV15 with TRBJ1-1; no reliable D call. This CDR3 spans 12 amino acids. V dropped 1 base and J dropped 5 bases, with 5 bases sitting between them. Germline V gene lookup returns CDR1 LNHNV and CDR2 YYDKDF (reference sequence). CDR3 nucleotide sequence: TGTGCCACCAGCAGAGGGAGGACTGAAGCTTTCTTT. Translated, it gives CATSRGRTEAFF.

The chain joins TRBV2 to TRBJ1-2, with 8 nucleotides matching TRBD1. Germline V gene sequence: CDR1 SNHLY, CDR2 FYNNEI. The CDR3 is 15 residues long. With V trimmed by 4 bases and J by 8 bases, 12 bases remained unmatched. Written as DNA, the CDR3 is TGTGCCAGCAGTGGGGGACAGGTGATGCGCGGGGGCTACACCTTC. It translates to CASSGGQVMRGGYTF.

The chain is built from TRBV2 and TRBJ2-5; the D gene is possibly TRBD2 (5 bases). CDR1 and CDR2 from the germline V gene are SNHLY and FYNNEI. V was shortened by 4 bases and J by 5 bases, with 14 bases between the two germline ends. The CDR3 has 14 residues. CDR3 sequence reads: CASSASSRPETQYF. The CDR3 nucleotides read TGTGCCAGCAGTGCTTCTAGCCGCCCGGAGACCCAGTACTTC.

The CDR3 region has the DNA TGTGCCAGCAGCTCCGAGGGTCGTTACGGCACTGAAGCTTTCTTT. Protein: CASSSEGRYGTEAFF. The V call is TRBV7-2, the J call TRBJ1-1; D remains unclear. The germline V and J ends were trimmed by 4 bases and 4 bases, with 16 bases remaining between them. Germline assignment: CDR1 SGHTA and CDR2 FQGNSA. The CDR3 contains 15 residues. Full variable domain (remainder filled in from reference TRBV7-2 and TRBJ1-1): GAGVSQSPSNKVTEKGKDVELRCDPISGHTALYWYRQSLGQGLEFLIYFQGNSAPDKSGLPSDRFSAERTGGSVSTLTIQRTQQEDSAVYLCASSSEGRYGTEAFFGQGTRLTVV.

This clone has only a few counts. The rearrangement links TRBV6-1 to TRBJ2-3; tentative D call: TRBD1 (6 bases). Germline lookup yields CDR1 MNHNS and CDR2 SASEGT. V lost 0 bases and J 2 bases, leaving 9 bases between the germline ends. This CDR3 is built from 15 residues. CDR3 sequence (DNA): TGTGCCAGCAGTGAAGCAGGGGGAAACACAGATACGCAGTATTTT. Encoded protein: CASSEAGGNTDTQYF.

The V and J genes are TRBV28 and TRBJ2-1; D is unclear. This CDR3 contains 15 residues. Per germline, CDR1 MDHEN and CDR2 SYDVKM. V was trimmed by 6 bases and J by 2 bases, leaving 14 bases between them. The DNA of the CDR3 is TGTGCCAGCAGCCCTGGCCGTATAACCTACAATGAGCAGTTCTTC. Residues: CASSPGRITYNEQFF. The complete variable domain, with remaining parts taken from reference TRBV28 and TRBJ2-1, reads DVKVTQSSRYLVKRTGEKVFLECVQDMDHENMFWYRQDPGLGLRLIYFSYDVKMKEKGDIPEGYSVSREKKERFSLILESASTNQTSMYLCASSPGRITYNEQFFGPGTRLTVL.

The rearrangement uses TRBV5-1 and TRBJ1-2; D is undetermined. This CDR3 has 15 residues. Between the trimmed V and J ends, which lost 1 base and 0 bases, there was a span of 10 bases. The germline CDR1 and CDR2 sequences are SGHRS and YFSETQ. The DNA for the CDR3 is TGCGCCAGCAGCTTGCGTGATCCTACTAACTATGGCTACACCTTC. Residues: CASSLRDPTNYGYTF.

This clone turned up a few times. Different DNA sequences within this sample yield the same CDR3. This chain uses TRBV6-5 with TRBJ2-4; maybe TRBD2 (5 bases). The CDR3 consists of 16 residues. The germline V and J ends were trimmed by 0 bases and 0 bases, with 9 bases remaining between them. Per germline, CDR1 MNHEY and CDR2 SVGAGI. DNA of the CDR3: TGTGCCAGCAGTTACTCGCTAGCTGTAGCCAAAAACATTCAGTACTTC. It codes for CASSYSLAVAKNIQYF.

The V gene is TRBV5-6, the J gene TRBJ1-6, with D possibly matching TRBD1 (5 bases). CDR3 size: 16 residues. Germline CDR1 is SGHDT and CDR2 is YYEEEE. Trimming shortened V by 2 bases and J by 0 bases, and 9 bases separated the two germline ends. DNA for the CDR3: TGTGCCAGCAGCTTTGGTCAGGGCTCCTATAATTCACCCCTCCACTTT. Translation gives CASSFGQGSYNSPLHF.

CDR3 region: CASSVRTGVGYTF. DNA for the CDR3: TGTGCCAGCAGTGTTCGGACAGGGGTCGGCTACACCTTC. This chain connects TRBV28 to TRBJ1-2; 9 bases align to TRBD1. J gave up 8 bases and V 5 bases, and 6 bases lay outside the gene matches. Per the germline V gene, CDR1 is MDHEN and CDR2 is SYDVKM. The CDR3 is 13 residues long.

Worth noting for this clone: One end of the junction varies from germline; a read error may be responsible. V and J are TRBV7-7 and TRBJ2-5; the D gene is possibly TRBD2 (6 bases). The CDR3 is 15 residues long. CDR1 is SSHAT and CDR2 is FNYEAQ in the germline V gene (reference sequence). CDR3 protein: CASSRYRDSGETQYF. CDR3 bases: TGTGCTAGCAGCCGGTATCGGGACTCAGGCGAGACCCAGTACTTC. Full variable domain (rest looked up from reference TRBV7-7 and TRBJ2-5): GAGVSQSPRYKVTKRGQDVTLRCDPISSHATLYWYQQALGQGPEFLTYFNYEAQPDKSGLPSDRFSAERPEGSISTLTIQRTEQRDSAMYRCASSRYRDSGETQYFGPGTRLLVL.

V gene TRBV1 combines with J gene TRBJ2-2; the table names TRBD2, a call not compared with the DNA. TRBV1 corresponds to a pseudogene. This CDR3 is built from 17 residues. In DNA, the CDR3 is TGCACCAGCAGTCACAATTTGGGAGATTCGAACACCGGGGAGCTGTTTTTT. This encodes CTSSHNLGDSNTGELFF.

The chain recombines TRBV13 with TRBJ2-7; 10 bases line up with TRBD2. The V gene's germline CDR1 is PRHDT and CDR2 FYEKMQ (reference sequence). The CDR3 runs to 11 residues. The CDR3 loop is CMASGRNEQYF. CDR3 DNA: TGTATGGCTAGCGGGAGAAACGAGCAGTACTTC.

This clone was counted a single time. The chain recombines TRBV6-5 with TRBJ1-1; D gene ambiguous. V lost 2 bases and J 0 bases, leaving 7 bases between the germline ends. CDR3 length: 14 amino acids. Germline loops: CDR1 MNHEY, CDR2 SVGAGI. CDR3 bases: TGTGCCAGCAGTTACACTCATCTGAACACTGAAGCTTTCTTT. This sequence encodes CASSYTHLNTEAFF.

The CDR3 protein is CASSLGQGATDTQYF. The DNA for the CDR3 is TGTGCCAGCAGCCTGGGGCAGGGGGCCACAGATACGCAGTATTTT. This chain connects TRBV7-3 to TRBJ2-3, with 8 bases matching TRBD1. Germline values: CDR1 SGHTA, CDR2 FQGTGA. J was trimmed by 2 bases and V by 5 bases; bases with no gene match: 6. CDR3 size: 15 residues. The whole variable domain, filled in from reference TRBV7-3 and TRBJ2-3, reads GAGVSQTPSNKVTEKGKYVELRCDPISGHTALYWYRQSLGQGPEFLIYFQGTGAADDSGLPNDRFFAVRPEGSVSTLKIQRTERGDSAVYLCASSLGQGATDTQYFGPGTRLTVL.

The chain has TRBV28 and TRBJ2-3, with 8 bases that match TRBD2. CDR3 length equals 14 residues. CDR1 is MDHEN and CDR2 is SYDVKM in the germline V gene. Germline trimming cut 2 bases from V and 5 bases from J; bases unmatched to any gene: 3. This CDR3 is CASSLAGGQDTQYF. The CDR3 coding sequence is TGTGCCAGCAGTTTAGCGGGAGGACAAGATACGCAGTATTTT.

The rearrangement joins TRBV5-1 to TRBJ2-7; D remains ambiguous. Trimming took off 0 bases at V and 2 bases at J, with 9 bases between the two ends. Germline loops: CDR1 SGHRS, CDR2 YFSETQ. The CDR3 has 14 residues. CDR3 sequence: CASSLDSRAYEQYF. CDR3 in DNA: TGCGCCAGCAGCTTGGACAGTAGAGCCTACGAGCAGTACTTC.

This chain joins TRBV5-1 and TRBJ2-1; 9 bases are a match to TRBD1. With 4 bases clipped from V and 6 bases from J, the junction kept 8 bases outside the gene matches. This CDR3 comprises 15 residues. Germline CDR1 is SGHRS and CDR2 is YFSETQ. The CDR3 sequence is CASSPGTGLVNEQFF. The CDR3 DNA reads as TGCGCCAGCAGCCCAGGGACAGGGCTCGTCAATGAGCAGTTCTTC.